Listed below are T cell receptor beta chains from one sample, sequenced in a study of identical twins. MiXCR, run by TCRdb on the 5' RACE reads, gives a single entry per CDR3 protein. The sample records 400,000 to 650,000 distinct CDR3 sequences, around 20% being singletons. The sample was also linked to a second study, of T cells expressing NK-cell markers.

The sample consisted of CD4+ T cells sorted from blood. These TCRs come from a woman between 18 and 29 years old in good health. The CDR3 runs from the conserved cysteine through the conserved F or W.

CDR3aa: CAISIGQGSYEQYF
v_gene: TRBV10-3
j_gene: TRBJ2-7

CDR3aa: CASSLVKSGRGINEQFF
v_gene: TRBV5-1
j_gene: TRBJ2-1

CDR3aa: CASSQGGLGDWIQYF
v_gene: TRBV4-2
j_gene: TRBJ2-4

CDR3aa: CASSQERGTGLSGYTF
v_gene: TRBV14
j_gene: TRBJ1-2

CDR3aa: CASSFRDSTYEQYF
v_gene: TRBV27
j_gene: TRBJ2-7

CDR3aa: CASRMDYSEAFF
v_gene: TRBV25-1
j_gene: TRBJ1-1

CDR3aa: CASSQITLDRLYEQYF
v_gene: TRBV3-1
j_gene: TRBJ2-7

CDR3aa: CSGGQGGFAGELFF
v_gene: TRBV29-1
j_gene: TRBJ2-2

CDR3aa: CASSLGREFRELFF
v_gene: TRBV27
j_gene: TRBJ2-2

CDR3aa: CASQGHSSYNEQFF
v_gene: TRBV7-9
j_gene: TRBJ2-1

CDR3aa: CASAPGGDTQYF
v_gene: TRBV10-3
j_gene: TRBJ2-3

CDR3aa: CASSFAAYIGQGKGYTF
v_gene: TRBV7-9
j_gene: TRBJ1-2

CDR3aa: CASSPRGLDGYTF
v_gene: TRBV7-9
j_gene: TRBJ1-2

CDR3aa: CASSLEGTVNTEAFF
v_gene: TRBV7-2
j_gene: TRBJ1-1

CDR3aa: CASDGLAGPGELFF
v_gene: TRBV12-3/TRBV12-4
j_gene: TRBJ2-2

CDR3aa: CASSLRAGGADTQYF
v_gene: TRBV5-1
j_gene: TRBJ2-3

CDR3aa: CSASESAGGPYEQYF
v_gene: TRBV20-1
j_gene: TRBJ2-7

CDR3aa: CASRRSGSYNEQFF
v_gene: TRBV19
j_gene: TRBJ2-1

CDR3aa: CASSMTGTANEKLFF
v_gene: TRBV9
j_gene: TRBJ1-4

CDR3aa: CASSIWTSGGVGEQFF
v_gene: TRBV7-2
j_gene: TRBJ2-1

CDR3aa: CASSQRQVSYNEQFF
v_gene: TRBV5-1
j_gene: TRBJ2-1

CDR3aa: CASSDLPGQGSQPQHF
v_gene: TRBV6-1
j_gene: TRBJ1-5

CDR3aa: CSVEGTSGGSSYNEQFF
v_gene: TRBV29-1
j_gene: TRBJ2-1

CDR3aa: CASSLRDSPKEQYF
v_gene: TRBV3-1
j_gene: TRBJ2-7

CDR3aa: CASSVTQNTEAFF
v_gene: TRBV9
j_gene: TRBJ1-1

CDR3aa: CASSHRGAEAFF
v_gene: TRBV5-1
j_gene: TRBJ1-1

CDR3aa: CATSRDSGDTQYF
v_gene: TRBV15
j_gene: TRBJ2-3